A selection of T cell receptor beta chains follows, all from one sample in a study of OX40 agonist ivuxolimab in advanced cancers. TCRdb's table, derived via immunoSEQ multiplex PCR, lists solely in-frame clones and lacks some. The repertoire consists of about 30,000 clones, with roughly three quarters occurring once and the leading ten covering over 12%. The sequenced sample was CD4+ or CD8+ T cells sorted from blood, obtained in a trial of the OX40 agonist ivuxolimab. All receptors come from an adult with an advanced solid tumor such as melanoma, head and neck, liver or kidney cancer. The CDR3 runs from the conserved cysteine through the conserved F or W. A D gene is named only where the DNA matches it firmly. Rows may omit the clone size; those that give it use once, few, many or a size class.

CASSIGSGGRLRGEQFF TGTGCCAGTAGTATAGGAAGCGGGGGCCGCCTAAGGGGTGAGCAGTTCTTC TRBD2 TRBV19 - TRBJ2-1
CASSEGGQVTTDTQYF TGTGCCAGCAGTGAAGGGGGACAGGTAACCACAGATACGCAGTATTTT TRBD1 TRBV2 - TRBJ2-3
CSATDLLEQFF TGCAGTGCCACCGACCTCTTGGAGCAGTTCTTC - TRBV20-1 - TRBJ2-1
CASSFRPYTTGIRTDTQYF TGTGCCAGCAGTTTCCGCCCATACACGACAGGGATTAGGACAGATACGCAGTATTTT TRBD1 TRBV27 - TRBJ2-3
CASSYSFSLDGYTF TGTGCCAGCAGTTACTCGTTTTCTTTAGATGGCTACACCTTC - TRBV6-6 - TRBJ1-2
CASNLNRVSNQPQHF TGTGCCAGCAACCTAAACAGGGTCAGCAATCAGCCCCAGCATTTT - TRBV2 - TRBJ1-5
CAWSGVNQPQHF TGTGCCTGGAGTGGAGTTAATCAGCCCCAGCATTTT - TRBV30 - TRBJ1-5
CAWSGGQNTEAFF TGTGCCTGGAGCGGAGGGCAGAACACTGAAGCTTTCTTT - TRBV30 few TRBJ1-1
CASSLKVQPQHF TGTGCCAGCAGCTTAAAGGTACAGCCCCAGCATTTT - TRBV11-3 - TRBJ1-5
CASTRGSSYNEQFF TGCGCCAGCACCCGGGGGAGCTCCTACAATGAGCAGTTCTTC - TRBV10-1 - TRBJ2-1
CASSPRQGASPLHF TGTGCCAGCAGTCCGAGACAGGGGGCTTCACCCCTCCACTTT TRBD1 TRBV6-5 - TRBJ1-6
CASSFSRDTYNEQFF TGTGCCAGCAGTTTCTCCCGGGACACCTACAATGAGCAGTTCTTC - TRBV27 - TRBJ2-1
CASSLVEGSGYNEQFF TGCGCCAGCAGCTTGGTGGAGGGATCTGGCTACAATGAGCAGTTCTTC - TRBV5-1 once TRBJ2-1
CASSAGLSTDTQYF TGTGCCAGCAGCGCTGGGCTCAGCACAGATACGCAGTATTTT - TRBV5-4 - TRBJ2-3
CASTTEGGTYNSPLHF TGTGCCAGCACTACTGAGGGGGGTACTTATAATTCACCCCTCCACTTT - TRBV28 - TRBJ1-6
CATSRPGTGLYEQYF TGTGCCACCAGCAGACCCGGGACAGGATTATACGAGCAGTACTTC TRBD1 TRBV15 - TRBJ2-7
CASSQEDRGGANVLTF TGCGCCAGCAGCCAAGAGGACAGGGGCGGGGCCAACGTCCTGACTTTC TRBD1 TRBV4-1 - TRBJ2-6
CSAGGEANEKLFF TGCAGCGCCGGAGGGGAGGCTAATGAAAAACTGTTTTTT - TRBV29-1 - TRBJ1-4
CASSLVLSTPSSAQYF TGCGCCAGCAGCTTGGTTCTTTCTACTCCGAGTTCGGCCCAGTACTTC - TRBV5-1 - TRBJ2-5
CASSLSQSYEQYF TGTGCCAGCAGCTTGTCGCAGTCCTACGAGCAGTACTTC - TRBV5-6 - TRBJ2-7
CASTPGSLNTEAFF TGTGCCAGCACCCCGGGCAGCCTGAACACTGAAGCTTTCTTT - TRBV6-1 - TRBJ1-1
CASRAPDWSGELFF TGTGCCAGCAGAGCCCCCGACTGGAGCGGGGAGCTGTTTTTT - TRBV6-4 - TRBJ2-2
CASSRRQGRNEQFF TGTGCCAGCAGTAGAAGACAGGGACGGAATGAGCAGTTCTTC TRBD1 TRBV28 - TRBJ2-1
CASSLAGSLRSGVGTQYF TGTGCCAGCAGCTTAGCGGGTTCCCTCCGGAGCGGGGTTGGTACGCAGTATTTT TRBD2 TRBV7-2 once TRBJ2-3
CASSWPVVGAFF TGTGCCAGCAGCTGGCCTGTGGTAGGAGCTTTCTTT - TRBV7-6 - TRBJ1-1
CASSLRTSRNEQFF TGTGCCAGCAGCTTACGGACTAGCAGGAATGAGCAGTTCTTC TRBD2 TRBV7-9 - TRBJ2-1
CASSQGSGTGYYEQYF TGTGCCAGCAGCCAAGGTAGTGGGACAGGGTACTACGAGCAGTACTTC TRBD1 TRBV14 medium-sized TRBJ2-7
CASSSSRNTGELFF TGTGCCAGTAGTAGTAGCAGAAACACCGGGGAGCTGTTTTTT - TRBV19 once TRBJ2-2
CASSKMVGRGFDEQYF TGTGCCAGCAGCAAAATGGTTGGCAGGGGCTTCGACGAGCAGTACTTC - TRBV21-1 - TRBJ2-7
CASSIGAFSSYEQYF TGTGCCAGTAGTATTGGGGCATTTAGCTCCTACGAGCAGTACTTC - TRBV19 - TRBJ2-7
CASRGGDGYEQYF TGTGCCAGCCGAGGAGGTGACGGTTACGAGCAGTACTTC - TRBV6-6 once TRBJ2-7
CASSLTGTSFSEQYF TGTGCCAGCAGCCTTACCGGGACTAGCTTCTCCGAGCAGTACTTC TRBD2 TRBV5-5 - TRBJ2-7
CASSLGNGGSTFF TGCGCCAGCAGCTTGGGTAATGGAGGGTCGACTTTCTTT - TRBV5-1 once TRBJ1-1
CASNRDRLGNTIYF TGTGCCAGCAACAGGGACAGACTCGGAAACACCATATATTTT TRBD1 TRBV6-1 once TRBJ1-3
CASSPFGSGELFF TGTGCCAGCAGTCCCTTCGGTTCCGGGGAGCTGTTTTTT - TRBV7-2 - TRBJ2-2
CASSPRPTYRGQYF TGTGCCAGCAGTCCACGGCCGACCTATCGCGGGCAGTACTTC - TRBV27 medium-sized TRBJ2-7
CASSLFLGTQPQHF TGTGCCAGCAGCTTATTTTTGGGGACTCAGCCCCAGCATTTT - TRBV5-6 - TRBJ1-5
CASSLEAGPSYGYTF TGTGCCAGCAGCTTAGAGGCAGGGCCGAGCTATGGCTACACCTTC - TRBV11-2 - TRBJ1-2
CASSLRGSSYNSPLHF TGTGCCAGCAGCTTAAGAGGGAGCTCCTATAATTCACCCCTCCACTTT - TRBV11-2 - TRBJ1-6
CASSERQLGLAGYNTGELFF TGTGCCAGCAGTGAGCGGCAATTGGGACTAGCGGGGTACAACACCGGGGAGCTGTTTTTT TRBD2 TRBV6-1 - TRBJ2-2
CASSRDREDGYTF TGTGCCAGCAGCCGGGACAGGGAGGATGGCTACACCTTC TRBD1 TRBV7-3 - TRBJ1-2
CASSYTVTSGNTIYF TGTGCCAGCAGCTATACAGTGACCTCTGGAAACACCATATATTTT - TRBV11-2 - TRBJ1-3
CASSPSPNRSGGTQYF TGTGCCAGCAGCCCTTCTCCGAACAGGTCAGGAGGGACCCAGTACTTC - TRBV5-6 - TRBJ2-5
CASSLRQTNQPQHF TGTGCCAGCTCCCTCAGACAGACAAATCAGCCCCAGCATTTT - TRBV18 - TRBJ1-5
CASSYRGGTEAFF TGTGCCAGCAGTTACAGGGGAGGCACTGAAGCTTTCTTT TRBD1 TRBV2 - TRBJ1-1
CASVEGGTDTQYF TGTGCCAGCGTCGAGGGGGGCACAGATACGCAGTATTTT - TRBV25-1 - TRBJ2-3
CASSWKTGGQETQYF TGCGCCAGCAGCTGGAAAACAGGGGGCCAAGAGACCCAGTACTTC TRBD1 TRBV5-1 - TRBJ2-5
CASSDGGHSNEQFF TGTGCCAGCAGTGACGGGGGTCATAGCAATGAGCAGTTCTTC - TRBV6-1 once TRBJ2-1
CASSLVLAGTGELFF TGTGCCAGCAGCTTAGTGCTAGCGGGGACCGGGGAGCTGTTTTTT TRBD2 TRBV7-6 - TRBJ2-2
CASTQGDSLQETQYF TGTGCCAGCACCCAAGGGGACAGCCTACAAGAGACCCAGTACTTC TRBD1 TRBV7-9 - TRBJ2-5
CASSSGTSLSYEQYF TGTGCCAGCAGCTCCGGGACTAGCTTATCCTACGAGCAGTACTTC TRBD2 TRBV7-6 - TRBJ2-7
CASSKQGPTEAFF TGTGCCAGCAGTAAGCAGGGTCCCACTGAAGCTTTCTTT - TRBV6-5 - TRBJ1-1
CASNLQGAVGRSPLHF TGTGCCAGCAACCTGCAGGGGGCGGTTGGGCGGTCACCCCTCCACTTT TRBD1 TRBV2 - TRBJ1-6